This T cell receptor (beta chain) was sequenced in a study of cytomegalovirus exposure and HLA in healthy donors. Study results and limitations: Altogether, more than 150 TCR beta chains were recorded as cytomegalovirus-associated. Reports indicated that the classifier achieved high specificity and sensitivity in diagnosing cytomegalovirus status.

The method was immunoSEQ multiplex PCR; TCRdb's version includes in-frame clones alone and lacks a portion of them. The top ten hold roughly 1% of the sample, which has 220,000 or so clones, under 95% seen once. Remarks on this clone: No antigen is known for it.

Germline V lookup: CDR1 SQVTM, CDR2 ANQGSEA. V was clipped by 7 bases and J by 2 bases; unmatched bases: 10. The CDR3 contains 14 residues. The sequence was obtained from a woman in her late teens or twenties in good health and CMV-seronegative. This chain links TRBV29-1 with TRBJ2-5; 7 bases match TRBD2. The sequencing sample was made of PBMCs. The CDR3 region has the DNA TGCAGCGCCTCCCCGGCCGGGGGGCAAGAGACCCAGTACTTC. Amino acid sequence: CSASPAGGQETQYF.